Shown below are 21 T cell receptor beta chains from a single sample sequenced in a study of cytomegalovirus exposure and HLA in healthy donors. TCRdb's table, derived via immunoSEQ multiplex PCR, lists solely in-frame clones and lacks some. This table has some 140,000 clones, 85% to 90% appearing once. The material sequenced was PBMCs. Receptors were obtained from a woman between 18 and 29 years old in good health and CMV-seropositive.

The chain has TRBV6-6 and TRBJ1-4, with D possibly TRBD1 on 6 matching bases. Germline loops: CDR1 MNHNY, CDR2 SVGAGI (reference sequence). The CDR3 spans 14 residues. With 7 bases removed from V and 8 bases from J, the gap between germline ends came to 17 bases. In nucleotides, the CDR3 is TGTGCCAGCATACCACAGGGATCCAGCGAAAAACTGTTTTTT. Translated: CASIPQGSSEKLFF.

V and J are TRBV7-2 and TRBJ2-1; no reliable D call. V gave up 2 bases and J gave up 5 bases, with 7 bases separating them. Germline assignment: CDR1 SGHTA and CDR2 FQGNSA. The CDR3 is 13 amino acids. The chain's CDR3 is CASSLSPDNEQFF. The CDR3 bases are TGTGCCAGCAGCTTAAGTCCGGACAATGAGCAGTTCTTC.

The rearrangement uses TRBV7-6 and TRBJ1-2, with D perhaps matching TRBD1 (5 bases). Germline V gene data show CDR1 as SGHVS and CDR2 as FNYEAQ. Deletions cut 11 bases from V and 5 bases from J, with 12 bases between. The CDR3 runs 11 residues. CDR3 sequence (DNA): TGTGCCTGCCAGGGTAGTTATGGCTACACCTTC. It yields the protein CACQGSYGYTF.

The rearrangement joins TRBV6-1 to TRBJ2-5; 11 nucleotides align to TRBD1. The J call is doubtful: the DNA matches TRBJ2-7 better. CDR3 size: 15 residues. The germline gives CDR1 MNHNS, CDR2 SASEGT. This CDR3 reads CASSFGQGATYEQYF. CDR3 in DNA: TGTGCCAGCAGTTTTGGACAGGGGGCAACCTACGAGCAGTACTTC.

This clone was seen more than once but under ten times. This sequence joins TRBV4-1 and TRBJ2-7; possible D gene TRBD2, 6 bases. In germline, CDR1 is MGHRA, CDR2 YSYEKL. The CDR3 is 13 amino acids. Between the trimmed V and J ends, which lost 3 bases and 2 bases, there was a span of 8 bases. The DNA of the CDR3 is TGCGCCAGCAGCCACGGGAGCACCTACGAGCAGTACTTC. As protein: CASSHGSTYEQYF.

The V call is TRBV2, the J call TRBJ1-1; tentative D call: TRBD1 (5 bases). The CDR3 length is 12 residues. Trimming took 8 bases from V and 8 from J, leaving 15 bases between them. From germline, CDR1 is SNHLY and CDR2 FYNNEI. CDR3 region: CASGVTGGEAFF. The CDR3 DNA sequence: TGTGCCAGCGGTGTTACGGGGGGGGAAGCTTTCTTT.

The V gene is TRBV19, the J gene TRBJ1-2; 8 bases line up with TRBD1. The CDR3 is made up of 14 amino acids. After removal of 3 bases from V and 4 bases from J, the junction contained 4 bases not matched to a gene. CDR1 and CDR2 from the germline V gene are LNHDA and SQIVND (reference sequence). CDR3 DNA: TGTGCCAGTAGTATCGGACAGGGTGGCTATGGCTACACCTTC. It is translated as CASSIGQGGYGYTF.

The rearrangement links TRBV7-2 to TRBJ2-3; D is perhaps TRBD2 (6 bases). CDR3 length: 14 amino acids. The germline V gene has CDR1 SGHTA and CDR2 FQGNSA. Trimming pared 5 bases from V and 4 bases from J, leaving 13 bases between. The CDR3 sequence is CASSLRDFPDTQYF. CDR3 nucleotides: TGTGCCAGCAGCCTAAGGGACTTCCCAGATACGCAGTATTTT.

This chain joins TRBV7-6 and TRBJ2-5; weak D call: TRBD2 (6 bases). The CDR3 runs 16 residues. Germline loops: CDR1 SGHVS, CDR2 FNYEAQ. With 1 base removed from V and 4 bases from J, the gap between germline ends came to 16 bases. In DNA, the CDR3 is TGTGCCAGCAGCTTAGAGGCGGGAATAGGATCAGAGACCCAGTACTTC. This sequence encodes CASSLEAGIGSETQYF.

V and J are TRBV9 and TRBJ2-3; TRBD2 matches at 8 bases. The CDR3 consists of 16 residues. The V segment lost 3 bases and the J segment 8 bases; nucleotides outside the gene matches: 14. CDR1 is SGDLS, CDR2 YYNGEE, per germline. In DNA form, the CDR3 reads TGTGCCAGCAGCGCTGGGACCGGGACTAGTCGGAGTACGCAGTATTTT. It codes for CASSAGTGTSRSTQYF. Full variable domain (remainder filled in from reference TRBV9 and TRBJ2-3): DSGVTQTPKHLITATGQRVTLRCSPRSGDLSVYWYQQSLDQGLQFLIQYYNGEERAKGNILERFSAQQFPDLHSELNLSSLELGDSALYFCASSAGTGTSRSTQYFGPGTRLTVL.

This clone was counted between two and nine times. This CDR3 is CASSLVGQGTYGYTF. CDR3 nucleotides: TGTGCCAGCAGCTTAGTAGGTCAGGGGACCTATGGCTACACCTTC. The chain joins TRBV7-8 to TRBJ1-2; tentative D call: TRBD1 (6 bases). CDR3 length: 15 amino acids. Deletions cut 1 base from V and 4 bases from J, with 13 bases between. Germline V gene data show CDR1 as SGHVS and CDR2 as FQNEAQ.

The CDR3 reads CASSLGGQGGELFF. Written as DNA, the CDR3 is TGTGCCAGCAGTTTAGGGGGACAGGGCGGGGAGCTGTTTTTT. The chain has TRBV28 and TRBJ2-2; 9 nucleotides align to TRBD1. Germline CDR1 MDHEN, CDR2 SYDVKM. The CDR3 contains 14 residues. Unmatched junction bases numbered 2, after V lost 2 bases and J lost 7 bases. Full variable domain (missing parts from reference TRBV28 and TRBJ2-2): DVKVTQSSRYLVKRTGEKVFLECVQDMDHENMFWYRQDPGLGLRLIYFSYDVKMKEKGDIPEGYSVSREKKERFSLILESASTNQTSMYLCASSLGGQGGELFFGEGSRLTVL.

The chain links TRBV6-1 to TRBJ1-4, with 7 bases lining up with TRBD1. CDR3 size: 14 residues. The junction had 5 bases not matched to a gene; V was cut back by 6 bases and J by 4 bases. In germline, CDR1 is MNHNS, CDR2 SASEGT. CDR3 sequence reads: CASRKDRVNEKLFF. The CDR3 coding sequence is TGTGCCAGCAGGAAAGACAGGGTTAATGAAAAACTGTTTTTT.

The chain links TRBV19 to TRBJ1-5, with D perhaps TRBD1 (5 bases). The CDR3 spans 14 residues. V gave up 10 bases and J gave up 2 bases, with 15 bases separating them. Germline-derived CDR1 and CDR2 are LNHDA and SQIVND (reference sequence). The CDR3 sequence: CAISGGGRNQPQHF. CDR3 in DNA: TGTGCCATCAGCGGGGGGGGTCGCAATCAGCCCCAGCATTTT.

The chain couples TRBV5-1 to TRBJ2-7, with D perhaps matching TRBD1 (6 bases). There are 13 residues in the CDR3. Trimming stripped 2 bases from V and 4 bases from J, with 10 bases between. The germline gives CDR1 SGHRS, CDR2 YFSETQ. CDR3 sequence: CASSLRTEYEQYF. CDR3 sequence (DNA): TGCGCCAGCAGCTTACGGACAGAATACGAGCAGTACTTC. The entire variable domain, with the rest obtained from reference TRBV5-1 and TRBJ2-7, is as follows: KAGVTQTPRYLIKTRGQQVTLSCSPISGHRSVSWYQQTPGQGLQFLFEYFSETQRNKGNFPGRFSGRQFSNSRSEMNVSTLELGDSALYLCASSLRTEYEQYFGPGTRLTVT.

The CDR3 is CASSLRTALNTEAFF. DNA for the CDR3: TGCGCCAGCAGCCTGCGGACAGCCTTGAACACTGAAGCTTTCTTT. The rearrangement uses TRBV5-1 and TRBJ1-1, with a possible D match to TRBD1 (6 bases). This CDR3 has 15 amino acids. Germline lookup yields CDR1 SGHRS and CDR2 YFSETQ. Trimming left V 4 bases short and J 0 bases short, with 13 bases between.

This chain uses TRBV5-4 with TRBJ2-2; D call uncertain. The length of the CDR3 is 15 residues. Trimming took off 2 bases at V and 2 bases at J, with 10 bases between the two ends. Germline V lookup: CDR1 SGHNT, CDR2 YYREEE (reference sequence). CDR3 region: CASSFLTPNTGELFF. In nucleotides, the CDR3 is TGTGCCAGCAGCTTCCTGACACCTAACACCGGGGAGCTGTTTTTT.

This chain links TRBV28 with TRBJ2-1, with D perhaps TRBD2 (6 bases). The germline CDR1 and CDR2 sequences are MDHEN and SYDVKM. The germline V and J ends were trimmed by 3 bases and 8 bases, with 17 bases remaining between them. The CDR3 runs 15 residues. CDR3 in DNA: TGTGCCAGCAGTTTGGTGACTAGTAGGCGTCATGAGCAGTTCTTC. Translated, it gives CASSLVTSRRHEQFF.

The J gene is TRBJ2-6, the V gene TRBV19; D is uncertain. This CDR3 has 18 amino acids. The germline CDR1 and CDR2 sequences are LNHDA and SQIVND (reference sequence). Trimming pared 1 base from V and 0 bases from J, leaving 13 bases between. The CDR3 nucleotides read TGTGCCAGTAGTATAGGTTTGGGCAGACGCTCTGGGGCCAACGTCCTGACTTTC. This gives the protein CASSIGLGRRSGANVLTF.

This chain's CDR3 is CASQLQGLGGGELFF. CDR3 in DNA: TGTGCCAGCCAGCTACAGGGCCTGGGTGGCGGGGAGCTGTTTTTT. The J gene is TRBJ2-2, the V gene TRBV5-6; possibly TRBD1 for D (6 bases). The V end lost 7 bases, the J end lost 7 bases, and 20 bases lay between the germline ends. Germline values: CDR1 SGHDT, CDR2 YYEEEE. The CDR3 totals 15 residues.

V gene TRBV28 combines with J gene TRBJ2-5; D gene unclear. CDR3 length equals 16 residues. From germline, CDR1 is MDHEN and CDR2 SYDVKM. The V end was cut by 5 bases, the J end by 1 base, with 17 bases between. Written as DNA, the CDR3 is TGTGCCAGCAGTCTCCGTCTACAGTACTCCCAAGAGACCCAGTACTTC. Its protein is CASSLRLQYSQETQYF.